This T cell receptor beta chain is from a study of cytomegalovirus exposure and HLA in healthy donors. PCR amplification relied on 60 Vbeta primers (plus 13 Jbeta primers). The protocol was immunoSEQ multiplex PCR, while the TCRdb copy is restricted to in-frame clones and leaves out a portion. This table has about 160,000 clones, 75% to 90% appearing once. General study points: Productive rates of about 90% or about 30% were seen for most TCR beta V segments in an earlier analysis. Using the classifier, cytomegalovirus status was reportedly diagnosed with high specificity and sensitivity. The number of N-insertions in an Asian-associated ancestry cluster was reportedly below the approximately 700-donor mean in a later analysis. Highly shared sequence variants in one cluster were likely a sequencing artifact.

Germline CDR1 and CDR2: LGHNT and FRNRAP. The ends were cut back, 4 bases at V and 3 bases at J, with 19 bases in the middle. CDR3 length: 17 amino acids. Points on this clone: Its antigen is unknown.

Sequenced material: PBMCs. The rearrangement joins TRBV12-5 to TRBJ2-1, with D maybe TRBD1 (6 bases). The sequence derives from a male donor in good health and CMV-seropositive. This CDR3 is CASGSDDGRGYYNEQFF. In nucleotides, the CDR3 is TGTGCTAGTGGTTCGGACGATGGCAGGGGATACTACAATGAGCAGTTCTTC.